The entry that follows covers one T cell receptor (beta chain) sequence. This clone has a handful of counts. Its antigen remains undetermined. Base qualities are not recorded, but no much larger clone differs from it by a single base. The same CDR3 arises from other DNA sequences in this sample as well. The sample originates from a study of blood T cell repertoires in COVID-19 (TCRdb year 2020). Regarding the study in general: The collaborator samples originated in the United States, Italy and Spain and spanned the acute and convalescent phases of COVID-19. The material from the prospective study consisted of cDNA or gDNA derived from T cells, B-cell-depleted T cells, or PBMCs. Deeply sampled blood TCRbeta repertoires from subjects exposed to, actively infected with, or recovered from COVID-19 were included in the dataset. The repertoires were made available in a free public database intended to serve as a resource for research on the immune response to SARS-CoV-2. Samples were obtained from the ongoing ImmuneRACE study (first 160 participants) and from 1,200 or so subjects provided by 6 global collaborators. The sample metadata nearly always contained a de-identified subject ID, COVID-19 status, age in years and sex. Where available, HLA class I and class II types were taken from metadata supplied by the sample provider and were not determined by assay-based typing.

TCRbeta CDR3 regions were amplified from genomic DNA using the immunoSEQ Assay, a bias-controlled multiplex PCR. The authors' analysis ran thus. Nucleated cell counts per sample were estimated from amplification of reference gene primers within the assay. Sequence reads were collapsed and filtered to measure the absolute abundance of every unique TCRbeta CDR3 rearrangement. For each sample, productive Simpson clonality was calculated by taking the square root of Simpson's diversity index across productive rearrangements. TCRdb stores this immuneACCESS table with in-frame sequences only. Part of the clones is absent; in the studies checked, under half of the shortfall reflects unresolved V genes, and no reason is known for the rest. D and trimming were read from the DNA, whereas the V and J calls and clone size are those reported in that table. The sample data list roughly 160,000 clones, and around 80% of these were observed just once. The ten largest make up approximately 2.9% of the sample.

Broader findings and caveats from the paper: How much clinical and demographic metadata was included differed by source and by participant, and the metadata was provided uncurated.

The collaborating institutions used their own protocols to collect whole blood in K2EDTA tubes. Collaborator samples were shipped for TCRbeta analysis as frozen whole blood, isolated PBMCs, or DNA extracted from either sample type. Spanning cysteine to phenylalanine, the CDR3 consists of 15 amino acids. Only the CDR3 part of the read is kept: 45 bases, read in frame from the first base. CDR1 and CDR2, looked up from the germline V gene, are SGHVS and FQNEAQ. Trimming removed 2 bases from V and 6 bases from J; the gene matches leave 5 bases unexplained. The receptor was isolated from a woman aged 60-75 years with acute or convalescent COVID-19. Specimen: peripheral blood. The V and J genes are TRBV7-8 and TRBJ2-7; 12 nucleotides in the junction match TRBD1. CDR3 reads: CASSLRDRGLGEQYF. The DNA sequence follows: TGTGCCAGCAGCTTAAGGGACAGGGGGCTGGGCGAGCAGTACTTC.